In its sample, the clone carrying this T cell receptor (beta chain) was seen a few times. What it recognizes is unknown. Germline V gene data show CDR1 as MGHRA and CDR2 as YSYEKL. The ends were cut back, 1 base at V and 0 bases at J, with 3 bases in the middle. The CDR3 extends over 13 amino acids. These data belong to a study of cytomegalovirus exposure and HLA in healthy donors. The primer mix had 60 Vbeta and 13 Jbeta primers. The repertoire was sequenced with immunoSEQ multiplex PCR; TCRdb's copy has only in-frame clones and lacks some. The sample lists around 130,000 clones, about 74% seen once, with approximately 0.9% in the top ten. General observations from the study: Within the data, a cluster of highly shared sequence variants was likely a sequencing artifact. Some V segments, including TRBV6-2 and TRBV6-3, were excluded as indistinguishable. A later analysis found TCR association rates differed by HLA locus, highest for DRB1 and lowest for HLA-C.

The chain is built from TRBV4-1 and TRBJ1-1; D not resolved. This clonotype was sampled from a woman aged 55-75 years in good health and CMV-seronegative. Specimen: PBMCs. The CDR3 spells CASSQAMNTEAFF. The CDR3 bases are TGCGCCAGCAGCCAAGCCATGAACACTGAAGCTTTCTTT.